This T cell receptor beta chain was recovered during a study of Ad26.COV2.S vaccination and SARS-CoV-2 variants. Germline V gene data show CDR1 as SEHNR and CDR2 as FQNEAQ (reference sequence). V was cut by 1 base and J by 8 bases, with 15 bases left in between. The CDR3 has 15 residues. The treatment was: about 20 received Ad26.COV2.S at low or high dose, single or two shots; five or six received placebo; per-sample allocation not given. Collection of the samples took place on day 63 after the first injection of vaccine or placebo. It was Wuhan-strain SARS-CoV-2 spike that the Ad26 vaccine vector expressed. Clones were sequenced by immunoSEQ multiplex PCR, and TCRdb holds only the in-frame ones, with some missing. The repertoire holds roughly 510,000 clones, approximately 90% seen once, with 10% to 15% in the top ten.

The J gene is TRBJ2-1, the V gene TRBV7-9; D remains unclear. Sequenced material: peripheral blood, taken in a trial of Ad26.COV2.S vaccine versus placebo. The TCR comes from a person aged 18 to 65 who received the Ad26.COV2.S COVID-19 vaccine or a placebo. The CDR3 region is CASSLDLAISYEQFF. CDR3 in DNA: TGTGCCAGCAGCTTAGATCTTGCAATCTCATATGAGCAGTTCTTC.